This entry is about one T cell receptor beta chain. These data come from a study of blood T cell repertoires in COVID-19. Study-wide context: Nucleic acid was either cDNA or gDNA, and it came from T cells, B-cell-depleted T cells, or PBMCs.

As originally analysed: How many nucleated cells were present was estimated from reference gene primer amplification. Produced via immunoSEQ multiplex PCR; TCRdb's table is partial and in-frame only. V, J and clone size were drawn from that table, and D and trimming were deduced from the DNA. Of 61,000 or so clones listed, around 80% are singletons. Trimming cost V 4 bases and J 10 bases, with 17 bases left between them. CDR1 and CDR2 (germline): SGDLS, YYNGEE. The CDR3 has 14 amino acids. The sequenced material came from peripheral blood. The chain joins TRBV9 to TRBJ2-2, with D possibly being TRBD1 (6 bases). This receptor was obtained from a woman aged 65 to 85 with acute or convalescent COVID-19. In nucleotides, the CDR3 is TGTGCCAGCAGCAGACGGACACAGGGTCAGGAGCTGTTTTTT. This sequence encodes CASSRRTQGQELFF.